These 31 T cell receptor beta chains were all obtained from the same sample, sequenced in a study of human T cells and chemical hapten exposure. The time point is: patch test 1, 2 weeks after DPC sensitization. The treatment denotes: therapeutic diphenylcyclopropenone sensitization with weekly scalp DPC. One entry per CDR3 protein, called by TCRdb with MiXCR from the RACE reads. The sample lists tens of thousands of distinct CDR3 sequences, 25% to 40% occurring once. The material sequenced was whole blood, taken in connection with sensitization to the hapten diphenylcyclopropenone (DPC). Receptor source: a man aged 35 to 55 with alopecia areata. Some clones in this sample may be carry-over from other donors' samples.

The chain is built from TRBV12-3 or TRBV12-4 and TRBJ2-3; D is unclear. The CDR3 extends over 11 amino acids. V shed 6 bases and J shed 6 bases, with 7 bases lying between them. In DNA, the CDR3 is TGTGCCAGCAGCCCGTATGATACGCAGTATTTT. Translating gives CASSPYDTQYF.

This clonotype was observed at least ten times. This chain uses TRBV5-6 with TRBJ2-2; D ambiguous. The germline V and J ends were trimmed by 0 bases and 1 base, with 4 bases remaining between them. The CDR3 has 14 amino acids. In germline, CDR1 is SGHDT, CDR2 YYEEEE. The CDR3 reads CASSLVQNTGELFF. Here the CDR3 DNA reads TGTGCCAGCAGCTTGGTACAGAACACCGGGGAGCTGTTTTTT.

This clonotype was seen a handful of times. The rearrangement joins TRBV6-5 to TRBJ1-6; D is unresolved. V was pared by 5 bases and J by 8 bases, with 16 bases between. The germline V gene has CDR1 MNHEY and CDR2 SVGAGI. The length of the CDR3 is 15 residues. The CDR3 sequence is CASSRRVTTDSPLHF. In DNA form, the CDR3 reads TGTGCCAGCAGTCGCCGGGTTACAACGGATTCACCCCTCCACTTT.

The rearrangement links TRBV4-3 to TRBJ2-2; D remains unclear. Germline V gene sequence: CDR1 LGHNA, CDR2 YSLEER. The CDR3 runs 16 residues. Deletions cut 0 bases from V and 0 bases from J, with 8 bases between. The CDR3 protein is CASSQEAGTNTGELFF. The DNA for the CDR3 is TGCGCCAGCAGCCAAGAAGCAGGAACGAACACCGGGGAGCTGTTTTTT.

The CDR3 bases are TGCGCCAGCAGCCAGTCTCAGGTTAACACTGAAGCTTTCTTT. This sequence encodes CASSQSQVNTEAFF. V gene TRBV4-3 combines with J gene TRBJ1-1; D remains unclear. The CDR3 spans 14 residues. V was shortened by 3 bases and J by 2 bases, with 10 bases between the two germline ends. Germline-derived CDR1 and CDR2 are LGHNA and YSLEER.

This clonotype was found a few times. The chain employs TRBV5-6 and TRBJ2-3; D not resolved. Germline assignment: CDR1 SGHDT and CDR2 YYEEEE. This CDR3 comprises 15 residues. Trimming shortened V by 0 bases and J by 0 bases, and 8 bases separated the two germline ends. In DNA form, the CDR3 reads TGTGCCAGCAGCTTGGCTCCTCGGAGCACAGATACGCAGTATTTT. This translates into CASSLAPRSTDTQYF.

The table lists this clonotype with a few counts. V usage is TRBV20-1 and J usage is TRBJ1-2; possible D gene TRBD1, 5 bases. The germline V and J ends were trimmed by 2 bases and 1 base, with 8 bases remaining between them. The CDR3 length is 13 residues. Per the germline V gene, CDR1 is DFQATT and CDR2 is SNEGSKA (reference sequence). The CDR3, as DNA: TGCAGTGCTAGACAGGGTCTTAACTATGGCTACACCTTC. Protein: CSARQGLNYGYTF.

About this clonotype itself: One end of the junction varies from germline; a read error may be responsible. J is TRBJ1-1 and V is TRBV6-1; 7 bases fit TRBD1. Germline-derived CDR1 and CDR2 are MNHNS and SASEGT. This CDR3 is 13 amino acids long. The CDR3 sequence is CASSFTGAPEAFF. CDR3 DNA sequence: TGTGCCAGCAGTTTCACAGGGGCCCCTGAGGCTTTCTTT.

The chain joins TRBV11-2 to TRBJ1-1, with D perhaps TRBD1 (5 bases). CDR1 is SGHAT, CDR2 FQNNGV, per germline. CDR3 length: 13 residues. V lost 5 bases and J 4 bases, leaving 11 bases between the germline ends. The CDR3 nucleotides are TGTGCCAGCAGCGGGAGGGACCGCACTGAAGCTTTCTTT. This encodes CASSGRDRTEAFF.

The chain joins TRBV7-3 to TRBJ2-1, with D tentatively TRBD1 or TRBD2 (5 bases each). V was clipped by 6 bases and J by 6 bases, with 12 bases between them. This CDR3 spans 13 amino acids. In germline, CDR1 is SGHTA, CDR2 FQGTGA. In DNA form, the CDR3 reads TGTGCCAGCAGTTGGGACCGCTCCAATGAGCAGTTCTTC. It yields the protein CASSWDRSNEQFF.

Many counts were recorded for this clonotype. The chain couples TRBV12-3 or TRBV12-4 to TRBJ1-1, with no clear D. Trimming took 2 bases from V and 0 from J, leaving 4 bases between them. The CDR3 totals 13 residues. The CDR3 reads CASSLSMNTEAFF. CDR3 in DNA: TGTGCCAGCAGTTTATCTATGAACACTGAAGCTTTCTTT.

The chain carries TRBV20-1 and TRBJ2-3; D could derive from TRBD1 or TRBD2 (5 bases each). Germline CDR1 DFQATT, CDR2 SNEGSKA (reference sequence). V shed 4 bases and J shed 5 bases, with 22 bases lying between them. The CDR3 length is 16 residues. CDR3 loop: CSANQPGTRERDTQYF. The CDR3, as DNA: TGCAGTGCTAACCAGCCCGGGACCCGAGAACGAGATACGCAGTATTTT.

This chain uses TRBV14 with TRBJ2-7, with 7 bases matching TRBD1. Germline CDR1 reads SGHDN; CDR2 reads FVKESK. The CDR3 sequence is 16 residues long. Trimming at V came to 0 bases and at J to 6 bases, leaving 11 bases not matched to a gene. The CDR3 spells CASSQETPGGRGEQYF. The CDR3 nucleotides read TGTGCCAGCAGCCAAGAAACTCCAGGGGGAAGGGGCGAGCAGTACTTC.

This clonotype was found a few times. The chain is built from TRBV12-3 or TRBV12-4 and TRBJ1-5; no clear D. CDR3 length: 15 amino acids. V gave up 1 base and J gave up 4 bases, with 11 bases separating them. CDR3 DNA sequence: TGTGCCAGCAGTTTAGTGGGTTGGGGAAATCAGCCCCAGCATTTT. Its translation is CASSLVGWGNQPQHF.

The rearrangement uses TRBV18 and TRBJ2-3, with 13 bases aligning to TRBD2. The CDR3 runs to 14 residues. Germline assignment: CDR1 KGHSH and CDR2 LQKENI. The V gene end was trimmed by 4 bases and the J gene end by 6 bases; junction bases not matched to a gene: 1. The CDR3 DNA follows: TGTGCCAGCTCACGGACTAGCGGGAGTGATACGCAGTATTTT. Translation gives CASSRTSGSDTQYF. Supplemented by reference TRBV18 and TRBJ2-3, the full variable domain reads NAGVMQNPRHLVRRRGQEARLRCSPMKGHSHVYWYRQLPEEGLKFMVYLQKENIIDESGMPKERFSAEFPKEGPSILRIQQVVRGDSAAYFCASSRTSGSDTQYFGPGTRLTVL.

Only a few counts were recorded for this clonotype. This rearrangement joins TRBV20-1 to TRBJ2-5; D perhaps matches TRBD2 (6 bases). Per the germline V gene, CDR1 is DFQATT and CDR2 is SNEGSKA (reference sequence). V was shortened by 0 bases and J by 2 bases, with 19 bases between the two germline ends. The CDR3 loop spans 17 amino acids. The CDR3 DNA reads as TGCAGTGCTAGAGATTTTTTCGGCATAGCGGCTCAAGAGACCCAGTACTTC. Amino acids: CSARDFFGIAAQETQYF.

This clonotype was seen more than once but under ten times. The chain uses TRBV29-1 and TRBJ2-1; 7 bases match TRBD2. J gave up 4 bases and V 4 bases, and 7 bases lay outside the gene matches. The CDR3 covers 14 residues. The germline V gene encodes CDR1 SQVTM and CDR2 ANQGSEA. The chain's CDR3 is CSVGGGGYYNEQFF. The CDR3 bases are TGCAGCGTTGGAGGCGGGGGATATTACAATGAGCAGTTCTTC.

The J gene is TRBJ2-4, the V gene TRBV11-2; maybe TRBD1 (5 bases). CDR3 size: 15 residues. CDR1 and CDR2 (germline): SGHAT, FQNNGV. V was pared by 0 bases and J by 7 bases, with 13 bases between. The CDR3 loop is CASSLDGAWRNIQYF. The CDR3 DNA is TGTGCCAGCAGCTTAGATGGGGCCTGGCGGAACATTCAGTACTTC.

The chain has TRBV9 and TRBJ2-3; D perhaps matches TRBD2 (6 bases). V gave up 4 bases and J gave up 5 bases, with 14 bases separating them. From germline, CDR1 is SGDLS and CDR2 YYNGEE. The CDR3 is 14 amino acids. CDR3: CASSLGGALDTQYF. The CDR3 nucleotides read TGTGCCAGCAGCTTGGGGGGAGCCCTAGATACGCAGTATTTT.

This clonotype came up a few times. CDR3 in amino acids: CASSGTGMNTEAFF. DNA for the CDR3: TGTGCCAGCAGTGGGACAGGGATGAACACTGAAGCTTTCTTT. The V gene is TRBV9, the J gene TRBJ1-1; 9 bases line up with TRBD1. CDR3 length: 14 amino acids. Germline assignment: CDR1 SGDLS and CDR2 YYNGEE. The V and J ends lost 5 bases and 0 bases, in that order; junction bases with no gene match: 2.

J is TRBJ1-2 and V is TRBV12-3 or TRBV12-4; D remains unclear. The V and J ends lost 4 bases and 6 bases respectively, with 6 bases between them. CDR3 length: 11 amino acids. The CDR3 nucleotides read TGTGCCAGCAGTTCCATCGATGGCTACACCTTC. Protein: CASSSIDGYTF.

This clonotype occurred a few times. J is TRBJ2-1 and V is TRBV27; the D gene is possibly TRBD2 (6 bases). The CDR3 runs 15 residues. V lost 1 base, J lost 0 bases, and 7 bases lay in between. In germline, CDR1 is MNHEY, CDR2 SMNVEV (reference sequence). The CDR3 bases are TGTGCCAGCAGTTTATTAGCGGTCTCCTACAATGAGCAGTTCTTC. It is translated as CASSLLAVSYNEQFF.

The V gene is TRBV4-1, the J gene TRBJ1-5, with no clear D. Trimming stripped 4 bases from V and 2 bases from J, with 9 bases between. The CDR3 loop spans 14 amino acids. Germline CDR1 is MGHRA and CDR2 is YSYEKL. CDR3 amino acids: CASSLELGNQPQHF. The CDR3 nucleotides read TGCGCCAGCAGCCTGGAGTTGGGCAATCAGCCCCAGCATTTT.

This clonotype was seen a handful of times. The chain has TRBV3-1 and TRBJ1-2; TRBD1 aligns across 9 bases. Germline V CDR1 and CDR2: LGHDT, YNNKEL (reference sequence). The CDR3 runs 14 residues. The V segment lost 4 bases and the J segment 2 bases; nucleotides outside the gene matches: 2. The DNA for the CDR3 is TGTGCCAGCAGCCCAGGACAGGGGAACTATGGCTACACCTTC. Translating gives CASSPGQGNYGYTF.

V and J are TRBV6-5 and TRBJ2-1, with no clear D. The length of the CDR3 is 14 residues. Trimming took 6 bases from V and 1 from J, leaving 10 bases between them. Per germline, CDR1 MNHEY and CDR2 SVGAGI. The CDR3 reads CASRLDGSYNEQFF. For the CDR3, the DNA is TGTGCCAGCAGGTTGGATGGATCCTACAATGAGCAGTTCTTC.

The chain is built from TRBV10-3 and TRBJ1-3; 8 nucleotides agree with TRBD1. After removal of 10 bases from V and 3 bases from J, the junction contained 11 bases not matched to a gene. The CDR3 runs to 15 residues. CDR1 and CDR2 from the germline V gene are ENHRY and SYGVKD. DNA for the CDR3: TGTGCCACCGGACAGGGAGGAACTTTTGGAAACACCATATATTTT. It codes for CATGQGGTFGNTIYF.

This chain links TRBV5-5 with TRBJ1-1; D not resolved. Germline V gene lookup returns CDR1 SGHKS and CDR2 YYEKEE (reference sequence). The CDR3 contains 12 residues. With 6 bases removed from V and 0 bases from J, the gap between germline ends came to 6 bases. The CDR3 DNA reads as TGTGCCAGCAACCAAATGAACACTGAAGCTTTCTTT. It yields the protein CASNQMNTEAFF.

The sample holds a few counts of this clonotype. This sequence joins TRBV12-3 or TRBV12-4 and TRBJ1-5; D is perhaps TRBD1 (6 bases). Trimming took 5 bases from V and 4 from J, leaving 12 bases between them. The CDR3 length is 14 residues. Written as DNA, the CDR3 is TGTGCCAGCAGTCTTGGGACAACAAATCAGCCCCAGCATTTT. It is translated as CASSLGTTNQPQHF.

The chain is built from TRBV12-3 or TRBV12-4 and TRBJ2-1; TRBD1 aligns across 8 bases. V lost 5 bases, J lost 8 bases, and 11 bases stayed unmatched. This CDR3 comprises 15 residues. CDR3 sequence: CASSPPGQVIHEQFF. The CDR3 nucleotides are TGTGCCAGCAGTCCTCCGGGACAGGTGATTCATGAGCAGTTCTTC.

On this clonotype: Mismatch with germline at one junction end may stem from a read error. The V call is TRBV7-8, the J call TRBJ1-1; a weak D match, TRBD1 (5 bases). This CDR3 contains 13 residues. From germline, CDR1 is SGHVS and CDR2 FQNEAQ. CDR3 protein: CASSLYSDTETFF. CDR3 coding DNA: TGTGCCAGCAGCTTATATTCGGACACTGAAACTTTCTTT.

The V and J genes are TRBV7-6 and TRBJ1-2; TRBD1 agrees at 8 bases. This CDR3 comprises 14 residues. Germline assignment: CDR1 SGHVS and CDR2 FNYEAQ. The junction had 8 bases not matched to a gene; V was cut back by 5 bases and J by 6 bases. The CDR3 DNA reads as TGTGCCAGCAGCCTCGACAGGGGCCTTGATGGCTACACCTTC. Translation gives CASSLDRGLDGYTF.